The sequence of this T cell receptor beta chain was determined in a study of blood T cell repertoires in COVID-19. Study-level information: COVID-19 samples collected from the United States, Italy and Spain covered acute and convalescent phases. PBMCs, B-cell-depleted T cells, or T cells were the source of the cDNA or gDNA that made up the material.

Enrollment of patients from Seattle took place during active infection, with longitudinal follow-up. In the original analysis: Counts of nucleated cells, estimated from reference gene primer amplification, were obtained. Measured with immunoSEQ multiplex PCR; TCRdb has only the in-frame clones, and not every one. The DNA gave D and trimming, while V, J and clone size come from that table. The repertoire includes a few hundred thousand clones, around four fifths of them detected once, and approximately 5.6% sits in the top ten. Material for sequencing was peripheral blood. The sequence was obtained from a woman between 70 and 85 years old with COVID-19, enrolled during active disease.

The CDR3 DNA reads TGTGCCACCAGTGATTTTAGCAGGGTGAACACCGGGGAGCTGTTTTTT. Translated, it gives CATSDFSRVNTGELFF. The V and J genes are TRBV24-1 and TRBJ2-2; D might be TRBD1 (5 bases). Germline V gives CDR1 KGHDR, CDR2 SFDVKD. There are 16 residues in the CDR3. Between the trimmed V and J ends, which lost 1 base and 1 base, there was a span of 9 bases.